This TCR beta chain was captured by sequencing in a study of cytomegalovirus exposure and HLA in healthy donors. On the study more broadly: According to later analysis, the same platform produced the roughly 120 validation and under 750 first-cohort repertoires. The study's findings and limits: There were some public TCRs occurring in many donors, but most TCR sequences were rare. In vitro experiments confirmed that three CMV-associated chains were specific for CMV antigens.

On this clone: The antigen remains unidentified.

Trimming at V came to 2 bases and at J to 4 bases, leaving 11 bases not matched to a gene. CDR1 SGHVS and CDR2 FQNEAQ come from the germline V gene. CDR3 size: 17 residues. Some clones are missing from TCRdb's copy, which holds only in-frame ones; the method was immunoSEQ multiplex PCR. The sample contains fewer than 250,000 clones, roughly 80% of which appear only once. The TCR was taken from a young woman in good health and CMV-seronegative. V is TRBV7-8 and J is TRBJ2-7; TRBD2 matches 10 bases. The specimen was PBMCs. DNA of the CDR3: TGTGCCAGCAGCTTAACGGCAGCTAGCGGGGGTTTTTACGAGCAGTACTTC. The encoded protein is CASSLTAASGGFYEQYF.